The clone carrying this TCR beta chain was picked up many times. This entry is derived from a study of T-cell reconstitution after alpha-beta-depleted transplantation in children. It was with unique molecular identifiers that the TCRbeta library was prepared. Via MiXCR, TCRdb re-called the PCR reads, giving one row per CDR3 protein. The sample has under 300,000 distinct CDR3 sequences; around a tenth are singletons. V lost 3 bases and J lost 8, with 19 bases in between. The CDR3 is 15 amino acids. This chain connects TRBV12-3 or TRBV12-4 to TRBJ1-2; D gene uncertain. This TCR came from a male patient under 10 years old who had a stem cell transplant for chronic granulomatous disease, so the T cells may come from the graft donor. Sequenced here: peripheral blood, sampled 180 days after TCRalphabeta/CD19-depleted stem cell transplant. The CDR3 DNA reads as TGTGCCAGCAGTTTGAGGAGGCAGGAACCAACAGGCTACACCTTC. Its protein product is CASSLRRQEPTGYTF.